The entry below describes one TCR beta chain. Germline trimming cut 1 base from V and 4 bases from J; bases unmatched to any gene: 1. Per the germline V gene, CDR1 is MGHDK and CDR2 is SYGVNS. This CDR3 is built from 15 residues. Here immunoSEQ multiplex PCR was the method, and the copy in TCRdb shows in-frame clones only, minus some. This table holds 200,000 to 300,000 clones, about 90% found once. The data derive from a study of cytomegalovirus exposure and HLA in healthy donors. Study background: According to later analysis, the same platform produced the 120 validation and under 700 first-cohort repertoires.

The donors were in the roughly 120-subject validation cohort, distinct from the roughly 720-subject first cohort. This TCR was recovered from a woman between 25 and 40 years old in good health and CMV-seronegative. Sequencing used PBMCs. The chain links TRBV25-1 to TRBJ2-2; 9 nucleotides agree with TRBD2. CDR3 region: CASSEWREGTGELFF. CDR3 DNA: TGTGCCAGCAGTGAATGGCGGGAGGGCACCGGGGAGCTGTTTTTT.